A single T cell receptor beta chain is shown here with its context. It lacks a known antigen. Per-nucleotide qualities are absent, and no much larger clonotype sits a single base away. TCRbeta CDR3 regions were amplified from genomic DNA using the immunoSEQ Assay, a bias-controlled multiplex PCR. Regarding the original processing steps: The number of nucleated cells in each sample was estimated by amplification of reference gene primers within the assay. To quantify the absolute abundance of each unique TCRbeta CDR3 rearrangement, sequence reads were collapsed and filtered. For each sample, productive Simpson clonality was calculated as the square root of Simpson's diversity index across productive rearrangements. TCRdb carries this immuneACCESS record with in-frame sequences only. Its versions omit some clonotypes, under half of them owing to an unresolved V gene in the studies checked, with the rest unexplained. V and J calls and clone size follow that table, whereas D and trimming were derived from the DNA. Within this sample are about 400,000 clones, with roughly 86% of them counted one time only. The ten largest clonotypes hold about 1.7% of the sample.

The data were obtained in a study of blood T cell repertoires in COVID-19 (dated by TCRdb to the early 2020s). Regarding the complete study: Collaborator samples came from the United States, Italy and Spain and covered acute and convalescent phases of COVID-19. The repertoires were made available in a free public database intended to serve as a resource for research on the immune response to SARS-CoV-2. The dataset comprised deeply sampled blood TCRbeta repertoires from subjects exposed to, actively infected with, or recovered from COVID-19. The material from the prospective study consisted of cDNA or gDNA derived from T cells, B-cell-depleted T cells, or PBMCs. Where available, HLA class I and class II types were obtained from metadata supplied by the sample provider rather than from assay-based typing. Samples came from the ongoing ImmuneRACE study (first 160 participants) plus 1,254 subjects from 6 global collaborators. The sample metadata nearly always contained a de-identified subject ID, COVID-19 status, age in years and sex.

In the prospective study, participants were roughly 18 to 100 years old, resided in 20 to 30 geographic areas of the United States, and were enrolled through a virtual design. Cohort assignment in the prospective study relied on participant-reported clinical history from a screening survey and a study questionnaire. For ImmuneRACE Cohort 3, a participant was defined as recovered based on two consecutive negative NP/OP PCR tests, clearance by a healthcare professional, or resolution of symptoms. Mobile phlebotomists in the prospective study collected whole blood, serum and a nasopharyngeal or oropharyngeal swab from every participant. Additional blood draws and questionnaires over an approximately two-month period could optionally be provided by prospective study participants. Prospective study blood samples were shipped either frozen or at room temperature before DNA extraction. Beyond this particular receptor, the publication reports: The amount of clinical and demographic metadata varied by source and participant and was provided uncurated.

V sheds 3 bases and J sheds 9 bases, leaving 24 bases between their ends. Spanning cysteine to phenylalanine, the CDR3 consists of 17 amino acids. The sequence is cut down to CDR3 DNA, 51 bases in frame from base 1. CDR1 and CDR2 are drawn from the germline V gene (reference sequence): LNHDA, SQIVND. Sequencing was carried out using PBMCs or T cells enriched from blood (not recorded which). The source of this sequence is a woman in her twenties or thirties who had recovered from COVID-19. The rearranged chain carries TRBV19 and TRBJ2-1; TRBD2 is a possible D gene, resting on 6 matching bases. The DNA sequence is TGTGCCAGTAGTATCCCCACGGGGGACTGGGGGGTCGGTGAGCAGTTCTTC. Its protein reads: CASSIPTGDWGVGEQFF.